The 27 T cell receptor beta chains in this list originate from one sample, sequenced in a study of graft-versus-host responses after intestinal transplantation. TCRdb keeps only in-frame clones here, not all; method: immunoSEQ multiplex PCR. Counted here are tens of thousands of clones, approximately 92% occurring once; the ten biggest clones make up roughly 5%. Source: PBMCs, taken roughly 64 days after intestinal transplantation. These receptors were collected from a human patient who received an intestinal transplant, so some T cells may come from the graft donor.

V usage is TRBV10-3 and J usage is TRBJ2-5; 10 bases map to TRBD1. In germline, CDR1 is ENHRY, CDR2 SYGVKD. J gave up 2 bases and V 1 base, and 7 bases lay outside the gene matches. This CDR3 region has 17 residues. The CDR3 sequence is CAISEWRTGGVQETQYF. CDR3 bases: TGTGCCATCAGTGAGTGGAGGACAGGGGGGGTTCAAGAGACCCAGTACTTC.

This chain links TRBV6-5 with TRBJ1-6, with 7 bases lining up with TRBD1. Germline CDR1 is MNHEY and CDR2 is SVGAGI. The ends lost 0 bases at V and 7 bases at J; junction bases unmatched: 3. This CDR3 is built from 15 residues. This CDR3 reads CASSYSGTVNSPLHF. CDR3 DNA sequence: TGTGCCAGCAGTTACTCCGGGACAGTGAATTCACCCCTCCACTTT.

The CDR3 is CASSSMEFTGQGKETQYF. The CDR3 DNA reads as TGTGCCAGCAGCTCCATGGAATTTACGGGACAAGGAAAAGAGACCCAGTACTTC. The V gene is TRBV5-4, the J gene TRBJ2-5, with TRBD1 as a possible D gene (6 bases). The CDR3 consists of 18 residues. Germline V gene sequence: CDR1 SGHNT, CDR2 YYREEE (reference sequence). Trimming removed 3 bases from V and 3 bases from J, with 24 bases in between.

This chain joins TRBV30 and TRBJ1-2; D unresolved. Germline CDR1 reads GTSNPN; CDR2 reads SVGIG (reference sequence). This CDR3 comprises 12 residues. V was clipped by 1 base and J by 4 bases, with 7 bases between them. The CDR3 sequence: CAWSEGAYGYTF. The CDR3 nucleotides read TGTGCCTGGAGTGAGGGAGCCTATGGCTACACCTTC.

This chain links TRBV7-6 with TRBJ2-1; possible D gene TRBD2, 6 bases. From germline, CDR1 is SGHVS and CDR2 FNYEAQ. CDR3 length: 15 amino acids. Deletions cut 1 base from V and 5 bases from J, with 12 bases between. The CDR3 DNA follows: TGTGCCAGCAGCTTAGTGGAAGGAGGGAACAATGAGCAGTTCTTC. Encoded protein: CASSLVEGGNNEQFF.

The genes are TRBV9 and TRBJ2-3; D may correspond to TRBD1 or TRBD2 (5 bases each). CDR1 is SGDLS and CDR2 is YYNGEE in the germline V gene. This CDR3 is 13 amino acids long. V shed 3 bases and J shed 0 bases, with 5 bases lying between them. The CDR3 nucleotides read TGTGCCAGCAGCGGGGGGAGCACAGATACGCAGTATTTT. Translating it yields CASSGGSTDTQYF. The whole variable domain, filled in from reference TRBV9 and TRBJ2-3, reads DSGVTQTPKHLITATGQRVTLRCSPRSGDLSVYWYQQSLDQGLQFLIQYYNGEERAKGNILERFSAQQFPDLHSELNLSSLELGDSALYFCASSGGSTDTQYFGPGTRLTVL.

The count of this clone is one. The chain links TRBV7-2 to TRBJ1-2, with D unresolved. The CDR3 sequence is 15 residues long. The ends were cut back, 1 base at V and 2 bases at J, with 11 bases in the middle. In germline, CDR1 is SGHTA, CDR2 FQGNSA. The CDR3 sequence is CASSLEKVGNYGYTF. The CDR3 DNA sequence: TGTGCCAGCAGCTTAGAAAAGGTGGGAAACTATGGCTACACCTTC.

V usage is TRBV7-2 and J usage is TRBJ2-3; D gene ambiguous. The germline CDR1 and CDR2 sequences are SGHTA and FQGNSA. V gave up 5 bases and J gave up 7 bases, with 10 bases separating them. This CDR3 comprises 12 residues. The CDR3 region is CASSPTGNTQYF. The CDR3 nucleotides read TGTGCCAGCAGCCCGACCGGTAATACGCAGTATTTT.

This chain's CDR3 is CASGYSPQGGGTGELFF. The CDR3 nucleotides read TGTGCCAGCGGGTATTCCCCACAGGGAGGAGGCACCGGGGAGCTGTTTTTT. This sequence joins TRBV9 and TRBJ2-2; TRBD1 or TRBD2 may be the D gene (6 bases each). The germline V and J ends were trimmed by 7 bases and 4 bases, with 23 bases remaining between them. The CDR3 is made up of 17 amino acids. The germline V gene encodes CDR1 SGDLS and CDR2 YYNGEE.

V gene TRBV27 combines with J gene TRBJ2-7; unclear D gene. Germline-derived CDR1 and CDR2 are MNHEY and SMNVEV (reference sequence). V was shortened by 5 bases and J by 9 bases, with 8 bases between the two germline ends. The CDR3 length is 10 residues. The DNA for the CDR3 is TGTGCCAGCAGTCGAGACGGGCAGTACTTC. Protein sequence: CASSRDGQYF.

The CDR3 spells CASKAQSEGSNSPLHF. The CDR3 DNA sequence: TGTGCCAGCAAGGCCCAGAGTGAAGGGAGCAATTCACCCCTCCACTTT. The rearrangement joins TRBV2 to TRBJ1-6, with D hard to call. Trimming cost V 7 bases and J 7 bases, with 20 bases left between them. The CDR3 spans 16 residues. CDR1 is SNHLY, CDR2 FYNNEI, per germline. The entire variable domain, with the rest obtained from reference TRBV2 and TRBJ1-6, is as follows: EPEVTQTPSHQVTQMGQEVILRCVPISNHLYFYWYRQILGQKVEFLVSFYNNEISEKSEIFDDQFSVERPDGSNFTLKIRSTKLEDSAMYFCASKAQSEGSNSPLHFGNGTRLTVT.

The chain joins TRBV13 to TRBJ1-3, with D possibly TRBD1 on 5 matching bases. V was trimmed by 2 bases and J by 1 base, leaving 6 bases between them. This CDR3 spans 14 amino acids. Germline V gene sequence: CDR1 PRHDT, CDR2 FYEKMQ (reference sequence). The CDR3: CASSLWGSGNTIYF. The CDR3 DNA reads as TGTGCCAGCAGCTTATGGGGGTCTGGAAACACCATATATTTT.

The chain uses TRBV10-2 and TRBJ2-3; 8 nucleotides match TRBD1. The CDR3 length is 15 residues. The germline V gene has CDR1 WSHSY and CDR2 SAAADI. V lost 7 bases and J lost 2; bases outside the gene matches: 8. The CDR3 bases are TGCGCCAGCACTCCGACAGGGGCCTACACAGATACGCAGTATTTT. Protein: CASTPTGAYTDTQYF.

The chain carries TRBV5-6 and TRBJ2-5, with 8 nucleotides matching TRBD1. V shed 0 bases, J shed 2 bases, and the junction held 3 bases outside the gene matches. This CDR3 is 15 amino acids long. CDR1 is SGHDT, CDR2 YYEEEE, per germline. The CDR3 region has the DNA TGTGCCAGCAGCTTGGTGGACAGGGCACAAGAGACCCAGTACTTC. As protein: CASSLVDRAQETQYF.

This sequence joins TRBV27 and TRBJ2-5; D not resolved. CDR1 and CDR2 (germline): MNHEY, SMNVEV (reference sequence). The CDR3 runs to 12 residues. V was trimmed by 7 bases and J by 1 base, leaving 7 bases between them. The CDR3 nucleotides are TGTGCCAGCATGGGTACCCAAGAGACCCAGTACTTC. Translating gives CASMGTQETQYF.

The chain is built from TRBV30 and TRBJ1-1; perhaps TRBD1 as D (6 bases). Germline lookup yields CDR1 GTSNPN and CDR2 SVGIG (reference sequence). The CDR3 consists of 15 residues. Trimming pared 5 bases from V and 4 bases from J, leaving 20 bases between. The CDR3 loop is CAWDRSTGGGTEAFF. In DNA form, the CDR3 reads TGTGCCTGGGACCGATCGACAGGCGGAGGCACTGAAGCTTTCTTT.

The chain carries TRBV5-5 and TRBJ2-4, with a weak D call TRBD1 (6 bases). The V end was cut by 0 bases, the J end by 0 bases, with 16 bases between. CDR1 and CDR2 (germline): SGHKS, YYEKEE (reference sequence). This CDR3 has 18 residues. CDR3 sequence (DNA): TGTGCCAGCAGCTTGGACAGGGTGAAGGATCTAGCCAAAAACATTCAGTACTTC. It is translated as CASSLDRVKDLAKNIQYF. Drawing the rest from reference TRBV5-5 and TRBJ2-4, the complete variable domain is DAGVTQSPTHLIKTRGQQVTLRCSPISGHKSVSWYQQVLGQGPQFIFQYYEKEERGRGNFPDRFSARQFPNYSSELNVNALLLGDSALYLCASSLDRVKDLAKNIQYFGAGTRLSVL.

This chain connects TRBV4-2 to TRBJ1-3; D remains ambiguous. Germline CDR1 LGHNA, CDR2 YNFKEQ. The CDR3 sequence is 11 residues long. V was pared by 2 bases and J by 7 bases, with 3 bases between. The CDR3 nucleotides read TGTGCCAGCAGCCAACCGAACACCATATATTTT. Translating it yields CASSQPNTIYF.

CDR3 sequence: CSAPHETQYF. CDR3 in DNA: TGCAGTGCTCCCCATGAGACCCAGTACTTC. V and J are TRBV20-1 and TRBJ2-5, with D uncertain. Germline loops: CDR1 DFQATT, CDR2 SNEGSKA (reference sequence). The CDR3 has 10 residues. V dropped 5 bases and J dropped 5 bases, with 6 bases sitting between them.

The chain carries TRBV19 and TRBJ2-5, with D unclear. This CDR3 spans 14 amino acids. V was pared by 3 bases and J by 2 bases, with 10 bases between. Germline CDR1 reads LNHDA; CDR2 reads SQIVND (reference sequence). DNA for the CDR3: TGTGCCAGTAGTATCAGGAGCCCGCAAGAGACCCAGTACTTC. Translated, it gives CASSIRSPQETQYF. The full variable domain, in which reference TRBV19 and TRBJ2-5 provide the parts outside the CDR3, is DGGITQSPKYLFRKEGQNVTLSCEQNLNHDAMYWYRQDPGQGLRLIYYSQIVNDFQKGDIAEGYSVSREKKESFPLTVTSAQKNPTAFYLCASSIRSPQETQYFGPGTRLLVL.

The V call is TRBV27, the J call TRBJ1-1, with TRBD1 identical over 8 bases. V was pared by 8 bases and J by 1 base, with 15 bases of the junction left unmatched. Germline values: CDR1 MNHEY, CDR2 SMNVEV (reference sequence). CDR3 length: 17 residues. Here the CDR3 reads CASSSRTRGPENTEAFF. The CDR3 DNA follows: TGTGCCAGCTCCTCTCGTACCAGGGGGCCGGAGAACACTGAAGCTTTCTTT.

The V gene is TRBV5-5, the J gene TRBJ2-2; possible D gene TRBD2, 6 bases. Trimming removed 2 bases at V and 0 bases at J, with 11 bases between. Looked up from germline, CDR1 is SGHKS and CDR2 is YYEKEE (reference sequence). The CDR3 covers 16 residues. CDR3 in DNA: TGTGCCAGCAGCTTTTACGCTAGCGCGAACACCGGGGAGCTGTTTTTT. It yields the protein CASSFYASANTGELFF. Full variable domain (outside the CDR3, taken from reference TRBV5-5 and TRBJ2-2): DAGVTQSPTHLIKTRGQQVTLRCSPISGHKSVSWYQQVLGQGPQFIFQYYEKEERGRGNFPDRFSARQFPNYSSELNVNALLLGDSALYLCASSFYASANTGELFFGEGSRLTVL.

The gene calls are TRBV19 and TRBJ1-1; perhaps TRBD1 as D (5 bases). The germline V gene has CDR1 LNHDA and CDR2 SQIVND (reference sequence). V lost 6 bases and J lost 3, with 11 bases in between. The CDR3 runs to 13 residues. The chain's CDR3 is CASSLGAYTEAFF. The CDR3 DNA follows: TGTGCCAGTAGCCTTGGGGCGTACACTGAAGCTTTCTTT.

This chain links TRBV5-8 with TRBJ2-7; 9 bases map to TRBD1. The trim removed 1 base at V and 9 bases at J, leaving 8 bases unmatched. Germline V lookup: CDR1 SGHTS, CDR2 YDEGEE. The CDR3 sequence is 14 residues long. For the CDR3, the DNA is TGTGCCAGCAGCTTGACAGGGGGCGGTTATGTGCAGTACTTC. It specifies CASSLTGGGYVQYF.

V usage is TRBV19 and J usage is TRBJ2-3, with 9 bases identical to TRBD1. Germline CDR1 LNHDA, CDR2 SQIVND (reference sequence). CDR3 size: 15 residues. V trimming: 4 bases; J trimming: 5 bases; junction bases outside the gene matches: 7. The CDR3 DNA reads as TGTGCCAGTAGTACCGACAGGGGGGGAGTAGATACGCAGTATTTT. Protein product: CASSTDRGGVDTQYF.

V and J are TRBV7-6 and TRBJ2-7; D possibly matches TRBD1 or TRBD2 (5 bases each). CDR1 is SGHVS and CDR2 is FNYEAQ in the germline V gene. Trimming cost V 4 bases and J 2 bases, with 15 bases left between them. The CDR3 is 15 amino acids. Here the CDR3 reads CASSSYHRDPYEQYF. The CDR3 region has the DNA TGTGCCAGCAGCTCCTATCACCGGGACCCCTACGAGCAGTACTTC.

CDR3 loop: CASSLVESYEQYF. The CDR3 DNA reads TGTGCCAGCAGCCTCGTCGAGTCCTACGAGCAGTACTTC. The V and J genes are TRBV7-2 and TRBJ2-7, with D unclear. Germline V gene sequence: CDR1 SGHTA, CDR2 FQGNSA. Trimming left V 5 bases short and J 1 base short, with 9 bases between. The CDR3 length is 13 residues.